The following is a T cell receptor beta chain sequence with its context. The data were taken from a study of post-analysis software for immune sequencing data. Background on the study: Relapsing-remitting, secondary progressive and progressive-relapsing courses of multiple sclerosis were included.

TCR beta cDNA libraries had unique molecular identifiers. Once roughly 0.85 to 11 million T cells were used, roughly 0.5 million cDNA molecules resulted. TCRdb processed the PCR reads anew with MiXCR; each CDR3 protein has one entry. The sample consists of about 460,000 distinct CDR3 sequences, roughly 45% of them appearing once. The sequence derives from a girl aged 5 to 17 with multiple sclerosis. The sequencing input was blood.

The CDR3 nucleotides are TGTGCCAGCAGTAGAGCAAACGGCTATGGCTACACCTTC. Translating gives CASSRANGYGYTF. The V and J genes are TRBV2 and TRBJ1-2; D is unresolved. CDR3 size: 13 residues. Germline V gene data show CDR1 as SNHLY and CDR2 as FYNNEI. The V end was cut by 5 bases, the J end by 4 bases, with 11 bases between.